Given below is one T cell receptor beta chain in context. Its antigen is unknown. No much larger clonotype is one base removed from it; base qualities were not supplied. The data stem from a study of blood T cell repertoires in COVID-19 (dated by TCRdb to about 2020). About the full investigation: Samples from collaborators originated in the United States, Italy and Spain and spanned both the acute and convalescent phases of COVID-19. Deeply sampled blood TCRbeta repertoires from subjects exposed to, actively infected with, or recovered from COVID-19 were included in the dataset. Where HLA class I and class II types were available, the types were taken from metadata supplied by the sample provider, not from assay-based typing. The repertoires were released in a freely available public database intended as a resource for research on the immune response to SARS-CoV-2. The samples were drawn from two sources: the first 160 participants of the ongoing ImmuneRACE study, and over 950 subjects contributed by 6 global collaborators. The prospective study material was composed of cDNA or gDNA derived from T cells, B-cell-depleted T cells, or PBMCs. A de-identified subject ID, COVID-19 status, age in years and sex were almost always included in the sample metadata. Study-level results and caveats: The quantity of clinical and demographic metadata differed by source and by participant and was supplied without curation.

TCRbeta CDR3 regions were amplified from genomic DNA using the immunoSEQ Assay, a bias-controlled multiplex PCR. The source study handled its data this way. Within the assay, amplification of reference gene primers was used to estimate how many nucleated cells each sample contained. Sequence reads were collapsed and filtered to measure the absolute abundance of every unique TCRbeta CDR3 rearrangement. For each sample, productive Simpson clonality was calculated by taking the square root of Simpson's diversity index across productive rearrangements. TCRdb carries this immuneACCESS record with in-frame sequences only. Its versions omit some clonotypes, under half of them owing to an unresolved V gene in the studies checked, with the rest unexplained. Clone size and V and J calls were adopted from that table, with D and trimming inferred from the DNA. For this sample the table gives over 350,000 clones, of which about 83% were detected only once. The top ten clonotypes cover 10% of the sample.

V loses 1 base of germline sequence and J loses 10 bases, and the interval between the two ends is 21 bases. Spanning cysteine to phenylalanine, the CDR3 consists of 17 amino acids. The read is trimmed to its CDR3 DNA, 51 bases read in frame from base 1. According to the germline V gene, CDR1 reads SGHRS and CDR2 reads YFSETQ. In the prospective study, participants were about 18 to 100 years old, resided in about two dozen geographic areas of the United States, and were enrolled through a virtual design. In the prospective study, participants were assigned to cohorts based on the clinical history participants reported in a screening survey and a study questionnaire. For ImmuneRACE Cohort 3, a participant was defined as recovered based on two consecutive negative NP/OP PCR tests, clearance by a healthcare professional, or resolution of symptoms. Each participant in the prospective study had whole blood, serum and a nasopharyngeal or oropharyngeal swab collected by mobile phlebotomists. Additional blood draws and questionnaires over an approximately two-month period could optionally be provided by prospective study participants. Before DNA extraction, blood samples from the prospective study were shipped at room temperature or frozen.

The receptor comes from a woman in her fifties or sixties who had recovered from COVID-19. What was sequenced was PBMCs or T cells enriched from blood (not recorded which). The sequence joins TRBV5-1 to TRBJ1-6; 6 matching bases give a weak D call of TRBD1. The CDR3 protein: CASSLLLLRGADSPLHF. The nucleotides are TGCGCCAGCAGCTTGTTGTTGCTTCGGGGGGCTGACTCACCCCTCCACTTT.